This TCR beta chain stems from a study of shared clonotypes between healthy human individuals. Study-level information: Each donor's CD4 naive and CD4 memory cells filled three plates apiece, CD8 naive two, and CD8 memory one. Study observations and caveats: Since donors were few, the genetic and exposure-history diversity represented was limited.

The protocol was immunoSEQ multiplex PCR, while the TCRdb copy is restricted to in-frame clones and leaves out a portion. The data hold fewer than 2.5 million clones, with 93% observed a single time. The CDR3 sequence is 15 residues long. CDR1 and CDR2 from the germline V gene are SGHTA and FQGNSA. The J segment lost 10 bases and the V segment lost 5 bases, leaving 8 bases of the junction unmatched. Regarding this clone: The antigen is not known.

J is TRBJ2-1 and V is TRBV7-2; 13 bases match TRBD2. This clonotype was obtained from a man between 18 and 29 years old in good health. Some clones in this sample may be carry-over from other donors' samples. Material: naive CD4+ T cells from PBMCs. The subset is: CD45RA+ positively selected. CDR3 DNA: TGTGCCAGCAGCGGGGGACTAGCGGGGCCCCGGGAGCAGTTCTTC. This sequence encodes CASSGGLAGPREQFF.